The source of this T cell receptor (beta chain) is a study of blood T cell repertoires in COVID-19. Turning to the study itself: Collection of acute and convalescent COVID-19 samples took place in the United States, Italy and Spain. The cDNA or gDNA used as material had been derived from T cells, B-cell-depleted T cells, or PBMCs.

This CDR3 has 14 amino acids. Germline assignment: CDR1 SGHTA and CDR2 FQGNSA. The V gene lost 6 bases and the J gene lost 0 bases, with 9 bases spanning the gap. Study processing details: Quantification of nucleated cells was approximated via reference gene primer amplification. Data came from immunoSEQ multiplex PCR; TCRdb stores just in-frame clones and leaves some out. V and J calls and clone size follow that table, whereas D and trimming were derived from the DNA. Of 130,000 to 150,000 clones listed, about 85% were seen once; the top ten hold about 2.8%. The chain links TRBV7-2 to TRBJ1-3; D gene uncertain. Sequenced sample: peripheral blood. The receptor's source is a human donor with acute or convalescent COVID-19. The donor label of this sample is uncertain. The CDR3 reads CASRTQSSGNTIYF. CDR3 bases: TGTGCCAGCAGGACACAGAGCTCTGGAAACACCATATATTTT.